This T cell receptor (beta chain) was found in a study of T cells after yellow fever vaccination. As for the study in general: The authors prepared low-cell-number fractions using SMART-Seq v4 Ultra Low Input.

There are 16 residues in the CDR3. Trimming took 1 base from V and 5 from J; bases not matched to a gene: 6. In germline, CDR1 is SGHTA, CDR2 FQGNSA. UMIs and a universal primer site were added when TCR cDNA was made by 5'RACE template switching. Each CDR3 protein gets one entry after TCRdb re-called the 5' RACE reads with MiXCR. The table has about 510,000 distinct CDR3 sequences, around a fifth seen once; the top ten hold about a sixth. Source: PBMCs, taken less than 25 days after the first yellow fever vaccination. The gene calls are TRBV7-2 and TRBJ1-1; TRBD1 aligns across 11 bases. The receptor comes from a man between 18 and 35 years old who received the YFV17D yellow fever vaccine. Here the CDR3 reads CASSLGGTGGDTEAFF. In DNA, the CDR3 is TGTGCCAGCAGCTTAGGGGGGACAGGGGGGGATACTGAAGCTTTCTTT.